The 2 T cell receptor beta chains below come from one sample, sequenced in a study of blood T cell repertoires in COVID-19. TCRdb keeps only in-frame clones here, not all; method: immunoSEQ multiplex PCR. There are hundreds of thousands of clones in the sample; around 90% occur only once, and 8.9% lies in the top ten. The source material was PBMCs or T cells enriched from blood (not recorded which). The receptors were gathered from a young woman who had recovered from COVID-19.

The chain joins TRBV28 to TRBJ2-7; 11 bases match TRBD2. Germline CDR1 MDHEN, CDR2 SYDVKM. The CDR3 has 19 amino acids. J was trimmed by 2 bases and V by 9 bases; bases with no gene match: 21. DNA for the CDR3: TGTGCCAGTCAACGTGCCGGGCTAGCGGGGGGCAACGAACCCTACGAGCAGTACTTC. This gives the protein CASQRAGLAGGNEPYEQYF.

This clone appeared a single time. CDR3: CASTQGASGTYNEQFF. The CDR3 region has the DNA TGTGCCAGCACCCAAGGGGCTAGCGGGACCTACAATGAGCAGTTCTTC. The chain links TRBV7-3 to TRBJ2-1; 9 nucleotides match TRBD2. Germline assignment: CDR1 SGHTA and CDR2 FQGTGA. The V and J ends lost 7 bases and 2 bases, in that order; junction bases with no gene match: 9. This CDR3 is 16 amino acids long.